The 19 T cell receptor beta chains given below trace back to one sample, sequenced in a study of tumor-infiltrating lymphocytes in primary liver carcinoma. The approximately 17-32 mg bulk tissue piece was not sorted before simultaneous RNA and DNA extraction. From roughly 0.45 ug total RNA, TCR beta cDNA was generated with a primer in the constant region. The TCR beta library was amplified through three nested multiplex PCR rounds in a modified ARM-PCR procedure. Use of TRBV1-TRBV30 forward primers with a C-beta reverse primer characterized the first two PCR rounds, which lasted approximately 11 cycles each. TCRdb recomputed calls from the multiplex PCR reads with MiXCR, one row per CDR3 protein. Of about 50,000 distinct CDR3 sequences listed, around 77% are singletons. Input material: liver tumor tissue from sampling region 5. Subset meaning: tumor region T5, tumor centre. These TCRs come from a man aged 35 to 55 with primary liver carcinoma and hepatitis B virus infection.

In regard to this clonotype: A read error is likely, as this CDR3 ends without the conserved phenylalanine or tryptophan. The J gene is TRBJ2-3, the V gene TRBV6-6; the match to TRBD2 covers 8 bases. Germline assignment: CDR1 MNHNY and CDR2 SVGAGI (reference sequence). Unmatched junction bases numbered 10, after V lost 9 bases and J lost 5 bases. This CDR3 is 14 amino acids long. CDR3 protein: CASSRTSQGDTQYL. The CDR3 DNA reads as TGTGCCAGTAGTCGGACTAGCCAGGGAGATACGCAGTATTTA.

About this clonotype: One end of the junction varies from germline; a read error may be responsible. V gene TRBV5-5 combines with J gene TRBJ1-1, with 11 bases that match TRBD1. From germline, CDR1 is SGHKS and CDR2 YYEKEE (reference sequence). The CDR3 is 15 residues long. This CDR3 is CVSSLFGTGGTEAFF. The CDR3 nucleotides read TGTGTCAGCAGCTTGTTCGGGACAGGGGGCACTGAAGCTTTCTTT.

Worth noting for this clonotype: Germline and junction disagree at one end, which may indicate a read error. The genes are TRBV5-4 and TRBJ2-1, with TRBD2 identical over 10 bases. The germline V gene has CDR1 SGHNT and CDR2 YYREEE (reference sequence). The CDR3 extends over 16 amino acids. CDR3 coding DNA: TGTACCAGCAGCGGACTAGCGGCAAGCACCTACAATGAGCAGTTCTTC. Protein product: CTSSGLAASTYNEQFF.

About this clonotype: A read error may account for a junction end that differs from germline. DNA for the CDR3: TGCAGTGCTGAAGATCCAGGAGGGAGCTCCTACGGGCAGTACTTC. As protein: CSAEDPGGSSYGQYF. This chain joins TRBV29-1 and TRBJ2-7, with a possible D match to TRBD2 (6 bases). Germline CDR1 is SQVTM and CDR2 is ANQGSEA. The CDR3 is 15 residues long.

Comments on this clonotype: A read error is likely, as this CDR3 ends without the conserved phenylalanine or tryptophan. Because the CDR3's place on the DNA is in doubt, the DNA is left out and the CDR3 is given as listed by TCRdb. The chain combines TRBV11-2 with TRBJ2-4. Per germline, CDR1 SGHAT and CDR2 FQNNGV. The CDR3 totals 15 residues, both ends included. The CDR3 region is CARTTSAVAKNIQYS.

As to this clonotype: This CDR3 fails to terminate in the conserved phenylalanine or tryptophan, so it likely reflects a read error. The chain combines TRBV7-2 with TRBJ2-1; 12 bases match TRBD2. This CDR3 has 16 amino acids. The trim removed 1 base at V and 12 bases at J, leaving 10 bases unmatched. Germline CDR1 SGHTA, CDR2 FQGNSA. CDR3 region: CASSLDRLAGGPGQFI. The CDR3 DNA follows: TGTGCCAGCAGCTTAGATCGGCTAGCGGGAGGGCCCGGGCAGTTCATC.

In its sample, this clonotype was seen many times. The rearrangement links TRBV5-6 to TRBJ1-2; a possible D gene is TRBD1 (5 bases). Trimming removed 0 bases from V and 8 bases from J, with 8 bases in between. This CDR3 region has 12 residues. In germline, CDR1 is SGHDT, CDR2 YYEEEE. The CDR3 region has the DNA TGTGCCAGCAGCTTGGAACCAGGGGGCTACACCTTC. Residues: CASSLEPGGYTF.

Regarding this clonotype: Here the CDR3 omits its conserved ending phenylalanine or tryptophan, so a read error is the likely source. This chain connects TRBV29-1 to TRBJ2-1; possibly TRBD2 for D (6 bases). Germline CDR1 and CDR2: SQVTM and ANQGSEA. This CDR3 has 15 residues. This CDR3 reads CSVGLVGWFYDEQFL. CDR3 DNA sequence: TGCAGCGTTGGACTAGTGGGATGGTTCTACGATGAGCAGTTCCTC.

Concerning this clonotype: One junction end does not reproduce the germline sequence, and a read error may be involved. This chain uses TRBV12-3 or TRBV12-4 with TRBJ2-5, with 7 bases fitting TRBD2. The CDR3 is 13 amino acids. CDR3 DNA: TGTGTCAGCAGTCGAAGCGGGACTGAGACCCAGTACTTC. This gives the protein CVSSRSGTETQYF.

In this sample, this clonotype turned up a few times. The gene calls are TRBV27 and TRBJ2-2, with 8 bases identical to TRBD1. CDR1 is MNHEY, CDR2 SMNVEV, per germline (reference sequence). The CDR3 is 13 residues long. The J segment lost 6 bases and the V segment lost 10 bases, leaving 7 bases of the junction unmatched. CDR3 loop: CATRTGFPGELFF. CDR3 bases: TGTGCCACCAGGACAGGGTTCCCCGGGGAGCTGTTTTTT.

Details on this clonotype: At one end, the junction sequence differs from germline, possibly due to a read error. DNA for the CDR3: TGTGCCAGCAGCCGCTCACTGGTTTCACCCCTCCGCTTT. It translates to CASSRSLVSPLRF. The rearrangement links TRBV11-1 to TRBJ1-6; D not certain. The germline V gene encodes CDR1 SGHAT and CDR2 FQDESV (reference sequence). CDR3 length equals 13 residues.

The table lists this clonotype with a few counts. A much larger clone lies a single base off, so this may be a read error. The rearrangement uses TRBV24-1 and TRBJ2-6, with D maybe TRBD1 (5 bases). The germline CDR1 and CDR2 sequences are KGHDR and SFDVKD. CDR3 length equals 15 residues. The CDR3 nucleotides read TGTGCCACCAGTGATCACCTATCTGGGGCCACCGTCCTGACTTTC. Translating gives CATSDHLSGATVLTF.

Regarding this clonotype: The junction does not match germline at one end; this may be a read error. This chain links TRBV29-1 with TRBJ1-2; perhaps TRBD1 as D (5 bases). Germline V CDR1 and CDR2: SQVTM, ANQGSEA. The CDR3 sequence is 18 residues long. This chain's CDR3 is CSFGASTGTQVANYGYTF. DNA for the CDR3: TGCAGCTTTGGGGCATCAACAGGAACTCAAGTGGCTAACTATGGTTACACCTTC.

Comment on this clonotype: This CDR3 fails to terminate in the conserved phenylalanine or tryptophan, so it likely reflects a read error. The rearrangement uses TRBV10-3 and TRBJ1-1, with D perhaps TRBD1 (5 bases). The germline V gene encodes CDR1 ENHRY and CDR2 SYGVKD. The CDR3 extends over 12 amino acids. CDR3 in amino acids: CASRDCDTEAFV. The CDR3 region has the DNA TGTGCGAGCCGGGACTGCGACACTGAAGCTTTCGTT.

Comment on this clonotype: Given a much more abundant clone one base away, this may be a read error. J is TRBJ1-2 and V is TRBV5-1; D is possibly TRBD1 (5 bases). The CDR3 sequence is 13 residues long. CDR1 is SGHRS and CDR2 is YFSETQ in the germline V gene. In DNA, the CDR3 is TGCGCCAACAGCTTGGGACTTCTGCGGGGCTACACCTTC. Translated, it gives CANSLGLLRGYTF.

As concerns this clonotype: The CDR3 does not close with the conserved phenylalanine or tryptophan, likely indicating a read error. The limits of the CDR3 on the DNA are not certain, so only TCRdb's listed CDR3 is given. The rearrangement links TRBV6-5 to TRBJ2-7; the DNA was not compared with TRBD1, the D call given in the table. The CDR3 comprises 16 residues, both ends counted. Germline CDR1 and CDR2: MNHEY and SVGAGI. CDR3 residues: CASSYGGRGHTYEHCL.

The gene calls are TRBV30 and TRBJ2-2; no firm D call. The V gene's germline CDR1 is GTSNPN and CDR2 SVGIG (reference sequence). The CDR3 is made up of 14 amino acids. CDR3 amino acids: CVTDRWGFIGELFF. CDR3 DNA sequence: TGTGTCACCGATAGATGGGGATTTATCGGGGAGCTGTTTTTT.

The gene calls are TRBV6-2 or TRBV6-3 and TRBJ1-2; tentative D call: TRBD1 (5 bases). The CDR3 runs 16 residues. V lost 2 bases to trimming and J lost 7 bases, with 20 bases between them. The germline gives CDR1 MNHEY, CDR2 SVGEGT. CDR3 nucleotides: TGTGCCAGCAGTTACCCCGGAATGGGCTCCGGGGGTGGCTACACCTTC. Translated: CASSYPGMGSGGGYTF.

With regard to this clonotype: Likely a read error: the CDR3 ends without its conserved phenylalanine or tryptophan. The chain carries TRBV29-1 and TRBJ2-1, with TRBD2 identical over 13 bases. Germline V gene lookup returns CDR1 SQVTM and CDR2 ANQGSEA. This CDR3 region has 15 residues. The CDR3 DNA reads TGCACCGTTGAACTAGCGGGAGGGTTCTACAATGAGCAGTTCTTA. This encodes CTVELAGGFYNEQFL.